Presented here are 10 T cell receptor beta chains from one specimen sequenced in a study of blood T cell repertoires in COVID-19. Profiled with immunoSEQ multiplex PCR; TCRdb holds only in-frame clones, not every one. Of some 150,000 clones in the sample, approximately 88% were seen once. Sequencing used PBMCs or T cells enriched from blood (not recorded which). The receptor source for this set is a woman in her twenties or thirties with acute COVID-19.

This rearrangement joins TRBV3-1 (or the pseudogene TRBV3-2) to TRBJ2-1; 7 bases are a match to TRBD2. V gave up 0 bases and J gave up 4 bases; unmatched junction bases: 9. CDR3 length: 17 residues. Germline V gene data show CDR1 as LGHDT and CDR2 as YNNKEL (reference sequence). The CDR3 sequence is CASSQDPSRERYNEQFF. DNA of the CDR3: TGTGCCAGCAGCCAAGATCCATCGCGGGAGAGGTACAATGAGCAGTTCTTC.

The CDR3 region is CASSPGGDRRVQPQHF. In DNA, the CDR3 is TGTGCCAGCAGCCCAGGTGGGGACAGGCGGGTACAGCCCCAGCATTTT. The rearrangement joins TRBV7-2 to TRBJ1-5; 8 nucleotides match TRBD1. Germline lookup yields CDR1 SGHTA and CDR2 FQGNSA. The CDR3 runs 16 residues. J gave up 7 bases and V 5 bases, and 13 bases lay outside the gene matches. The full variable domain, its missing parts supplied by reference TRBV7-2 and TRBJ1-5, is GAGVSQSPSNKVTEKGKDVELRCDPISGHTALYWYRQSLGQGLEFLIYFQGNSAPDKSGLPSDRFSAERTGGSVSTLTIQRTQQEDSAVYLCASSPGGDRRVQPQHFGDGTRLSIL.

This chain joins TRBV27 and TRBJ2-6; D possibly corresponds to TRBD1 (6 bases). Germline loops: CDR1 MNHEY, CDR2 SMNVEV (reference sequence). V was cut by 4 bases and J by 4 bases, with 14 bases left in between. CDR3 length: 16 amino acids. The CDR3 region has the DNA TGTGCCAGCAGTTGGTTGGGGGCGGCGGGGGCCAACGTCCTGACTTTC. As protein: CASSWLGAAGANVLTF.

The gene calls are TRBV18 and TRBJ1-2; the D is unclear. The CDR3 runs to 12 residues. The V gene lost 3 bases and the J gene lost 8 bases, with 10 bases spanning the gap. Germline V gives CDR1 KGHSH, CDR2 LQKENI. The CDR3 nucleotides read TGTGCCAGCTCACCCGACGGCGGCGGCTACACCTTC. Its translation: CASSPDGGGYTF.

The chain carries TRBV27 and TRBJ2-1, with D perhaps TRBD2 (5 bases). V dropped 3 bases and J dropped 5 bases, with 11 bases sitting between them. Germline V gives CDR1 MNHEY, CDR2 SMNVEV (reference sequence). The CDR3 is 14 amino acids. The CDR3 region is CASSFRLTHNEQFF. The CDR3 bases are TGTGCCAGCAGTTTTAGACTAACACACAATGAGCAGTTCTTC.

Concerning this clone: Other DNA sequences in the sample encode the same CDR3. V gene TRBV28 combines with J gene TRBJ1-5, with a possible D match to TRBD1 (5 bases). Per germline, CDR1 MDHEN and CDR2 SYDVKM. The CDR3 loop spans 13 amino acids. V was pared by 3 bases and J by 7 bases, with 10 bases between. CDR3 sequence (DNA): TGTGCCAGCAGTTTTCAGGGAAACCAGCCCCAGCATTTT. Residues: CASSFQGNQPQHF.

The chain uses TRBV10-3 and TRBJ2-1, with 7 bases lining up with TRBD2. With V trimmed by 10 bases and J by 4 bases, 13 bases remained unmatched. Germline CDR1 and CDR2: ENHRY and SYGVKD. CDR3 length: 15 residues. The CDR3 sequence is CATSRSGEGYNEQFF. CDR3 DNA: TGTGCCACCTCCAGGTCGGGGGAGGGTTACAATGAGCAGTTCTTC.

This clone was counted a few times. V is TRBV23-1 and J is TRBJ1-3, with TRBD1 matching over 9 bases. TRBV23-1 qualifies as an ORF whose function is uncertain. The CDR3 loop spans 12 amino acids. V lost 11 bases and J lost 2; bases outside the gene matches: 1. CDR3: CAGDRAGNTIYF. In nucleotides, the CDR3 is TGCGCCGGGGACAGGGCTGGAAACACCATATATTTT.

This clone was detected only once. The rearrangement joins TRBV19 to TRBJ1-2, with 9 bases matching TRBD1. This CDR3 has 16 residues. V gave up 9 bases and J gave up 0 bases; unmatched junction bases: 11. From germline, CDR1 is LNHDA and CDR2 SQIVND (reference sequence). CDR3 amino acids: CASTRRQGEANYGYTF. The CDR3 region has the DNA TGTGCCAGCACCAGGCGACAGGGGGAAGCTAACTATGGCTACACCTTC.

This clone was picked up a small number of times. This chain links TRBV7-3 with TRBJ1-1, with D possibly TRBD1 on 5 matching bases. V was shortened by 5 bases and J by 1 base, with 14 bases between the two germline ends. The V gene's germline CDR1 is SGHTA and CDR2 FQGTGA. This CDR3 is built from 15 residues. DNA of the CDR3: TGTGCCAGCAGCCCCGCAGGGTTTCCGAACACTGAAGCTTTCTTT. Its translation is CASSPAGFPNTEAFF.